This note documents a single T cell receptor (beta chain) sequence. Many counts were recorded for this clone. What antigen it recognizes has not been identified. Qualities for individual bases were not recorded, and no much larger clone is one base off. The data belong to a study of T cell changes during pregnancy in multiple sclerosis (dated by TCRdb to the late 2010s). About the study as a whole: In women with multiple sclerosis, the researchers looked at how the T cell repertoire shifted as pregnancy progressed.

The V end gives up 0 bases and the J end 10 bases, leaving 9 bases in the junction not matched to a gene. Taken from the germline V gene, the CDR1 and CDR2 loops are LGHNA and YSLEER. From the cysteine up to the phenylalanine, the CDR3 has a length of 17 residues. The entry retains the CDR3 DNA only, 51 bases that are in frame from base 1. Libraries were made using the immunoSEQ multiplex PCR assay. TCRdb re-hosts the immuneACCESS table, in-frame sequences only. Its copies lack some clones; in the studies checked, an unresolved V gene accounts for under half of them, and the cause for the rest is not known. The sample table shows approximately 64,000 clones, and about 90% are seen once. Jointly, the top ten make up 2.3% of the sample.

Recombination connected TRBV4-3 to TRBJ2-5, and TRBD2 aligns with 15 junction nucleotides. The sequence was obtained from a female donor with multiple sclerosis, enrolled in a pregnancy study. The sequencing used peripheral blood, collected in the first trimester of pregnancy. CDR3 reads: CASSQDPGLAGGQIQYF. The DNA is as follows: TGCGCCAGCAGCCAAGATCCGGGACTAGCGGGAGGCCAGATCCAGTACTTC.